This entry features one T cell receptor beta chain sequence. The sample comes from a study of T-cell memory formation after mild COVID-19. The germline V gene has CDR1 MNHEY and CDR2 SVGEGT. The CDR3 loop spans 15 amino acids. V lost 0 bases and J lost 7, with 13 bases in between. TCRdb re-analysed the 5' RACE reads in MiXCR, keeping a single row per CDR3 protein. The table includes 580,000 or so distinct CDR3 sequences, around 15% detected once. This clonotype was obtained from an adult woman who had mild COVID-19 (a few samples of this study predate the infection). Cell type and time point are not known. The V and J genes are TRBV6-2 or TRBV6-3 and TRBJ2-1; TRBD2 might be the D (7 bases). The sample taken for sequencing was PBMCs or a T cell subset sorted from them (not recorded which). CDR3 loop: CASSYSRGAGNEQFF. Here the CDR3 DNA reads TGTGCCAGCAGTTACTCTCGGGGGGCCGGGAATGAGCAGTTCTTC.